This T cell receptor beta chain was retrieved from a study of cytomegalovirus exposure and HLA in healthy donors. Across the whole study: Earlier results showed roughly 120 million unique TCR beta sequences derived from roughly 180 million T cells.

Study findings and constraints: Sequencing depth across donors, presence/absence analyses assumed, was roughly uniform.

Donors sampled were nominally healthy, though unrecorded immune exposures were likely. Amplification used 60 Vbeta primers and 13 Jbeta primers. Sequencing was performed with immunoSEQ multiplex PCR; in TCRdb, only in-frame clones are kept and a portion is missing. The data show around 80,000 clones, with 62% seen just once and under 4.5% held by the top ten. Germline CDR1 is SGHTA and CDR2 is FQGNSA. This CDR3 region has 16 residues. Trimming pared 5 bases from V and 2 bases from J, leaving 16 bases between. This clone occurred a few times. Its antigen is not known. The rearrangement links TRBV7-2 to TRBJ1-3; D might be TRBD1 (5 bases). The sequenced material came from PBMCs. This receptor was obtained from a male donor in good health and CMV-seropositive. CDR3 in amino acids: CASSPYSGKAGNTIYF. The CDR3, as DNA: TGTGCCAGCAGCCCCTACTCAGGGAAGGCTGGAAACACCATATATTTT.